These 25 T cell receptor beta chains were all obtained from the same sample, sequenced in a study of T cell repertoires in cytomegalovirus infection. TCRdb ran MiXCR on the reads and lists one entry per CDR3 protein. The data contain about 310,000 distinct CDR3 sequences, about a sixth of them singletons. The source material was PBMCs. These receptors were obtained from a human donor in good health (CMV status not recorded). Some clones in this sample may be carry-over from other donors' samples.

This chain links TRBV7-6 with TRBJ2-7, with D possibly being TRBD1 or TRBD2 (5 bases each). Trimming removed 2 bases from V and 4 bases from J, with 9 bases in between. CDR3 length equals 13 residues. Germline CDR1 SGHVS, CDR2 FNYEAQ. CDR3 sequence reads: CASSLKGEYEQYF. In DNA form, the CDR3 reads TGTGCCAGCAGCTTAAAAGGGGAGTACGAGCAGTACTTC.

This clonotype has ten or more counts. This chain connects TRBV7-6 to TRBJ1-5, with TRBD1 as a possible D gene (5 bases). The germline V gene has CDR1 SGHVS and CDR2 FNYEAQ. The CDR3 is made up of 16 amino acids. The V end was cut by 0 bases, the J end by 4 bases, with 13 bases between. As DNA, the CDR3 is TGTGCCAGCAGCTTAGCGGGGGGGGAGGTAAATCAGCCCCAGCATTTT. Translating it yields CASSLAGGEVNQPQHF.

This clonotype was seen many times. The chain recombines TRBV7-9 with TRBJ2-3; 10 nucleotides match TRBD2. The CDR3 contains 16 residues. V shed 2 bases and J 6 bases; nucleotides not matched to a gene: 8. CDR1 and CDR2 (germline): SEHNR, FQNEAQ (reference sequence). The CDR3 DNA reads as TGTGCCAGCAGCTTATGGCCTAGCGGGGGTACGGATACGCAGTATTTT. Its translation: CASSLWPSGGTDTQYF.

This clonotype was observed a handful of times. This chain joins TRBV7-2 and TRBJ1-2, with a possible D match to TRBD1 (6 bases). There are 13 residues in the CDR3. Germline CDR1 reads SGHTA; CDR2 reads FQGNSA. With 5 bases removed from V and 4 bases from J, the gap between germline ends came to 11 bases. The CDR3 DNA is TGTGCCAGCAGCGCGGACAGCTTCTATGGCTACACCTTC. Translated: CASSADSFYGYTF.

This clonotype appeared many times. The chain is built from TRBV24-1 and TRBJ2-3, with 8 bases matching TRBD1. From germline, CDR1 is KGHDR and CDR2 SFDVKD. V lost 4 bases, J lost 1 base, and 3 bases stayed unmatched. This CDR3 spans 15 amino acids. The CDR3 is CATSDPGQGTDTQYF. CDR3 sequence (DNA): TGTGCCACCAGTGACCCGGGACAGGGCACAGATACGCAGTATTTT.

This clonotype turned up a few times. V and J are TRBV20-1 and TRBJ2-1; 11 bases agree with TRBD2. The J segment lost 8 bases and the V segment lost 1 base, leaving 10 bases of the junction unmatched. CDR3 length: 16 residues. Germline V gives CDR1 DFQATT, CDR2 SNEGSKA (reference sequence). CDR3 coding DNA: TGCAGTGCTAGAGCTCCTAGCGGGGGGTTTTCGGATGAGCAGTTCTTC. Encoded protein: CSARAPSGGFSDEQFF.

This clonotype has a handful of counts. The V and J genes are TRBV4-3 and TRBJ2-2; 9 positions agree with TRBD2. The junction had 4 bases not matched to a gene; V was cut back by 0 bases and J by 5 bases. The germline V gene encodes CDR1 LGHNA and CDR2 YSLEER. The CDR3 spans 16 residues. This chain's CDR3 is CASSQDLLAGTGELFF. In DNA, the CDR3 is TGCGCCAGCAGCCAAGATTTACTAGCGGGTACCGGGGAGCTGTTTTTT.

This sequence joins TRBV5-6 and TRBJ1-2; D may be TRBD1 (6 bases). Germline V CDR1 and CDR2: SGHDT, YYEEEE. The CDR3 runs to 17 residues. V was trimmed by 5 bases and J by 1 base, leaving 21 bases between them. As DNA, the CDR3 is TGTGCCAGCAGGGAGGGGGAAGCGGGGCCTCATAACTATGGCTACACCTTC. Translated, it gives CASREGEAGPHNYGYTF.

This clonotype was counted ten times or more. The CDR3 loop reads CASSPIGGPITDTQYF. CDR3 DNA: TGTGCCAGCAGCCCCATTGGCGGGCCGATCACAGATACGCAGTATTTT. This chain links TRBV7-6 with TRBJ2-3, with a tentative D call TRBD2 (5 bases). The germline V gene encodes CDR1 SGHVS and CDR2 FNYEAQ. This CDR3 is built from 16 residues. The V end was cut by 5 bases, the J end by 2 bases, with 17 bases between.

V is TRBV4-1 and J is TRBJ1-1; no clear D. This CDR3 spans 12 amino acids. V lost 6 bases, J lost 7 bases, and 12 bases lay in between. Germline CDR1 and CDR2: MGHRA and YSYEKL. The CDR3 DNA follows: TGCGCCAGCAGTTCGCAGCGACGTGAAGCTTTCTTT. It translates to CASSSQRREAFF.

A word on this clonotype: A read error may be the cause here, since a much bigger clone is one base away. The V gene is TRBV7-3, the J gene TRBJ2-5, with D maybe TRBD2 (5 bases). The germline V gene has CDR1 SGHTA and CDR2 FQGTGA. The V and J ends lost 6 bases and 3 bases respectively, with 11 bases between them. The CDR3 is 13 amino acids. The chain's CDR3 is CASSYRDKETQYF. Written as DNA, the CDR3 is TGTGCCAGCAGTTATCGGGATAAAGAGACCCAGTACTTC.

The chain links TRBV5-4 to TRBJ1-1; D is uncertain. Germline CDR1 reads SGHNT; CDR2 reads YYREEE (reference sequence). The CDR3 totals 12 residues. Trimming removed 1 base at V and 7 bases at J, with 8 bases between. The CDR3 DNA is TGTGCCAGCAGCTTGTATGGTGTTGAAGCTTTCTTT. It encodes CASSLYGVEAFF.

This sequence joins TRBV12-3 or TRBV12-4 and TRBJ2-5; 9 bases are a match to TRBD1. This CDR3 contains 16 residues. V shed 5 bases, J shed 5 bases, and the junction held 12 bases outside the gene matches. The CDR3 nucleotides read TGTGCCAGCAGTCCCGGGACAGGGCATTCGGGGGAGACCCAGTACTTC. Translation: CASSPGTGHSGETQYF.

The chain links TRBV28 to TRBJ1-5; D perhaps matches TRBD1 (5 bases). The length of the CDR3 is 14 residues. V lost 2 bases to trimming and J lost 7 bases, with 12 bases between them. Germline V gene sequence: CDR1 MDHEN, CDR2 SYDVKM. CDR3 region: CASSLTGVGQPQHF. For the CDR3, the DNA is TGTGCCAGCAGTTTAACGGGGGTAGGGCAGCCCCAGCATTTT.

This clonotype has only a few counts. The CDR3, as DNA: TGTGCCAGCAGCTTAGCGGGGTGGGGGGCCGGGTCCTACAATGAGCAGTTCTTC. Its protein is CASSLAGWGAGSYNEQFF. The rearrangement uses TRBV7-2 and TRBJ2-1; the D gene could be TRBD1 or TRBD2 (6 bases each). V was cut by 0 bases and J by 1 base, with 16 bases left in between. Germline values: CDR1 SGHTA, CDR2 FQGNSA. The CDR3 is 18 amino acids.

This clonotype was seen ten or more times. The CDR3 sequence is CAISESGRGKDSPLHF. DNA for the CDR3: TGTGCCATCAGTGAGTCGGGCAGGGGTAAAGATTCACCCCTCCACTTT. V gene TRBV10-3 combines with J gene TRBJ1-6; the D gene is possibly TRBD1 (6 bases). The CDR3 runs 16 residues. CDR1 and CDR2 from the germline V gene are ENHRY and SYGVKD. Deletions cut 0 bases from V and 8 bases from J, with 14 bases between.

The chain combines TRBV11-3 with TRBJ2-2; TRBD2 matches 7 bases. With V trimmed by 2 bases and J by 4 bases, 4 bases remained unmatched. Per the germline V gene, CDR1 is SGHNT and CDR2 is YENEEA. The CDR3 runs to 15 residues. CDR3 residues: CASSLSGARTGELFF. The DNA of the CDR3 is TGTGCCAGCAGCTTAAGCGGGGCTCGCACCGGGGAGCTGTTTTTT.

This clonotype was recorded many times. The V gene is TRBV7-2, the J gene TRBJ1-6; D ambiguous. This CDR3 is built from 15 residues. Trimming took 1 base from V and 7 from J, leaving 11 bases between them. Germline V lookup: CDR1 SGHTA, CDR2 FQGNSA. This CDR3 is CASSLEGLGNSPLHF. The CDR3 region has the DNA TGTGCCAGCAGCTTAGAGGGTTTGGGGAATTCACCCCTCCACTTT.

This clonotype was seen ten or more times. The CDR3 loop reads CASSLRADGELFF. As DNA, the CDR3 is TGTGCCAGCAGCCTAAGGGCAGACGGGGAGCTGTTTTTT. The J gene is TRBJ2-2, the V gene TRBV7-2; no definite D call. Trimming pared 5 bases from V and 7 bases from J, leaving 11 bases between. CDR3 length: 13 residues. CDR1 is SGHTA, CDR2 FQGNSA, per germline.

V usage is TRBV6-1 and J usage is TRBJ1-1; D gene ambiguous. The CDR3 length is 14 residues. CDR1 is MNHNS, CDR2 SASEGT, per germline. V was shortened by 6 bases and J by 0 bases, with 11 bases between the two germline ends. The CDR3 coding sequence is TGTGCCAGCAGCCGCCGGTCCTTGAACACTGAAGCTTTCTTT. Its translation is CASSRRSLNTEAFF.

The sample holds a few counts of this clonotype. An end of the junction does not agree with germline; a read error may underlie this. This sequence joins TRBV4-1 and TRBJ2-5, with 15 bases that match TRBD2. The CDR3 has 16 residues. CDR1 is MGHRA, CDR2 YSYEKL, per germline. For the CDR3, the DNA is TGTGCCAGCAGCAGGACTAGCGGGGGGGCCGGAGAGACCCAGTACTTC. Protein product: CASSRTSGGAGETQYF.

This clonotype was seen once. The V call is TRBV6-6, the J call TRBJ2-7; 7 bases are shared with TRBD1. The J segment lost 1 base and the V segment lost 5 bases, leaving 8 bases of the junction unmatched. Germline V gene data show CDR1 as MNHNY and CDR2 as SVGAGI (reference sequence). The CDR3 spans 15 residues. CDR3 region: CASSLPPGQSYEQYF. The CDR3 coding sequence is TGTGCCAGCAGTCTCCCCCCGGGACAGTCCTACGAGCAGTACTTC.

In this sample, this clonotype turned up many times. The chain combines TRBV4-1 with TRBJ1-6; TRBD1 might be the D (6 bases). There are 12 residues in the CDR3. Germline V lookup: CDR1 MGHRA, CDR2 YSYEKL. V lost 8 bases and J 7 bases, leaving 9 bases between the germline ends. The CDR3 bases are TGCGCCAGCGGAGGGGGAAATTCACCCCTCCACTTT. Its protein product is CASGGGNSPLHF.

In nucleotides, the CDR3 is TGTGCCAGCAGCGGACTAGCGGGGGACTACGAGCAGTACTTC. It specifies CASSGLAGDYEQYF. The chain uses TRBV3-1 and TRBJ2-7, with TRBD2 identical over 13 bases. Germline-derived CDR1 and CDR2 are LGHDT and YNNKEL (reference sequence). There are 14 residues in the CDR3. The ends lost 5 bases at V and 3 bases at J; junction bases unmatched: 1.

This clonotype turned up a few times. This rearrangement joins TRBV2 to TRBJ2-5, with 9 bases identical to TRBD2. Trimming at V came to 7 bases and at J to 2 bases, leaving 20 bases not matched to a gene. This CDR3 has 19 amino acids. Germline CDR1 and CDR2: SNHLY and FYNNEI. CDR3 in DNA: TGTGCCAGCAAGACGACAGGTGACGGTAGCGGGGGCCATCAAGAGACCCAGTACTTC. Translating gives CASKTTGDGSGGHQETQYF.